Included here is one T cell receptor beta chain sequence, with context. Some clones are missing from TCRdb's copy, which holds only in-frame ones; the method was immunoSEQ multiplex PCR. The sample carries 35,000 to 40,000 clones, roughly 35% recorded once. As for time point: after neoadjuvant nivolumab, at surgical resection. This specimen comes from a study of neoadjuvant anti-PD-1 for oral cavity cancer. The sample here was tumor tissue, taken after nivolumab (anti-PD-1) treatment. The source is a person between 35 and 79 years old with oral cavity squamous cell carcinoma.

CDR3 in DNA: TGTGCCAGCAGCTTGACCCCGGTTAACACTGAAGCTTTCTTT. Protein sequence: CASSLTPVNTEAFF. The rearrangement links TRBV5-4 to TRBJ1-1; D remains unclear. V lost 1 base and J lost 2, with 9 bases in between. The CDR3 is 14 amino acids. The V gene's germline CDR1 is SGHNT and CDR2 YYREEE (reference sequence).